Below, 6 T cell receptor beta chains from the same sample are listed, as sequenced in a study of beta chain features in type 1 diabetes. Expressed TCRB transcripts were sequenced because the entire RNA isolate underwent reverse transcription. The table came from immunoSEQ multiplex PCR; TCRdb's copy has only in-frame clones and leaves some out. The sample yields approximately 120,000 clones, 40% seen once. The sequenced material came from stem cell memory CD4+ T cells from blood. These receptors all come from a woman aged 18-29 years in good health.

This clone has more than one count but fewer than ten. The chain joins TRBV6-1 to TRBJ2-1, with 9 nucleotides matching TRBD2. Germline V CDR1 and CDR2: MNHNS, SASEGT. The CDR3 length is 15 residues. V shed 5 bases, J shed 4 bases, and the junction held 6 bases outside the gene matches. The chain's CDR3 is CASSLAGDRYNEQFF. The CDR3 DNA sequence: TGTGCCAGCAGTTTAGCGGGAGACCGATACAATGAGCAGTTCTTC.

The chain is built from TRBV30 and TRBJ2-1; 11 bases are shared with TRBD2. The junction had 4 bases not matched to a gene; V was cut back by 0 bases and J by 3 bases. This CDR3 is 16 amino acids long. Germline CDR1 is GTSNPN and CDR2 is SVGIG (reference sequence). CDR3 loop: CAWSVGTSGIYNEQFF. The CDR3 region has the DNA TGTGCCTGGAGTGTAGGGACTAGCGGTATCTACAATGAGCAGTTCTTC.

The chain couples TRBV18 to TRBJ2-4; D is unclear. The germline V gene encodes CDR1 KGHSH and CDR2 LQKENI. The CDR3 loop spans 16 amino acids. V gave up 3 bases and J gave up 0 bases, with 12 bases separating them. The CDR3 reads CASSPTDFLAKNIQYF. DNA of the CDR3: TGTGCCAGCTCACCCACCGACTTCTTAGCCAAAAACATTCAGTACTTC.

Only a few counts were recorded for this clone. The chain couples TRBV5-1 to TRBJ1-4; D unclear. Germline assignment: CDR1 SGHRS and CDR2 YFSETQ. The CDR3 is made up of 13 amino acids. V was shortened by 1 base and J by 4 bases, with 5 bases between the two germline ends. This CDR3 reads CASSLTDNEKLFF. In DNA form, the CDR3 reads TGCGCCAGCAGCTTGACTGATAATGAAAAACTGTTTTTT.

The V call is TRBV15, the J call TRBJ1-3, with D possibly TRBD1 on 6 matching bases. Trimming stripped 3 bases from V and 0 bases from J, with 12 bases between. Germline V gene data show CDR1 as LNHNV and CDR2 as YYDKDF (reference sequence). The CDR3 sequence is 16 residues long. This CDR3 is CATSRRGHLSGNTIYF. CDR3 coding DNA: TGTGCCACCAGCAGGAGGGGACACCTCTCTGGAAACACCATATATTTT.

This chain's CDR3 is CASSFYGGKETQYF. The CDR3 region has the DNA TGTGCCAGCAGTTTTTACGGGGGAAAAGAGACCCAGTACTTC. The gene calls are TRBV27 and TRBJ2-5, with D maybe TRBD2 (6 bases). This CDR3 has 14 amino acids. The ends were cut back, 3 bases at V and 3 bases at J, with 11 bases in the middle. Germline-derived CDR1 and CDR2 are MNHEY and SMNVEV (reference sequence).